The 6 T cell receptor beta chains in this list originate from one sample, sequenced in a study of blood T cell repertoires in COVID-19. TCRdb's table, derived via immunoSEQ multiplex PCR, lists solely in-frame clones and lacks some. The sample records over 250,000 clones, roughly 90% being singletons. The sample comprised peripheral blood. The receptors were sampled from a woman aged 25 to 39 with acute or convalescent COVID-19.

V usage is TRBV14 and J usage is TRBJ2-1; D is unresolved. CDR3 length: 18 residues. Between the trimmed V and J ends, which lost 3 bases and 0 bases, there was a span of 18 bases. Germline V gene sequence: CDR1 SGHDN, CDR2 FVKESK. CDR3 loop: CASSHRRGGESSYNEQFF. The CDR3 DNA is TGTGCCAGCAGCCATCGAAGAGGCGGAGAAAGCTCCTACAATGAGCAGTTCTTC.

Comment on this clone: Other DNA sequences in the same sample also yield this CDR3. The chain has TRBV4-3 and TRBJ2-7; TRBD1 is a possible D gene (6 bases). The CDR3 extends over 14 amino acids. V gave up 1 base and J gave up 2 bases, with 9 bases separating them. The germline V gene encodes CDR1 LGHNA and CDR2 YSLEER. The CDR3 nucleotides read TGCGCCAGCAGCCAAGGGGCAGGGGCCTACGAGCAGTACTTC. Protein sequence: CASSQGAGAYEQYF.

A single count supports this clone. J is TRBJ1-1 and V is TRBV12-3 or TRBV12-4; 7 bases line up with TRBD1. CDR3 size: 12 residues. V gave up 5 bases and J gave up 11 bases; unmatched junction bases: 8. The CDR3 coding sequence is TGTGCCAGCAGTACGAGACAGGGTTCGGCTTTCTTT. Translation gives CASSTRQGSAFF.

The CDR3 nucleotides are TGCGCCAGCAGCCAAGGGTCGCTAGCGGGAGGGTACAATGAGCAGTTCTTC. This encodes CASSQGSLAGGYNEQFF. V and J are TRBV4-3 and TRBJ2-1, with 12 bases fitting TRBD2. CDR1 and CDR2 from the germline V gene are LGHNA and YSLEER. J gave up 4 bases and V 1 base, and 5 bases lay outside the gene matches. The CDR3 contains 17 residues.

The CDR3 DNA follows: TGTGCCAGCAGCCGTACAGGGATTCGAGGTGAAAAACTGTTTTTT. This sequence encodes CASSRTGIRGEKLFF. The V and J genes are TRBV13 and TRBJ1-4; D is perhaps TRBD1 (6 bases). The CDR3 loop spans 15 amino acids. From germline, CDR1 is PRHDT and CDR2 FYEKMQ (reference sequence). Trimming removed 5 bases at V and 7 bases at J, with 17 bases between. The entire variable domain, with the rest obtained from reference TRBV13 and TRBJ1-4, is as follows: AAGVIQSPRHLIKEKRETATLKCYPIPRHDTVYWYQQGPGQDPQFLISFYEKMQSDKGSIPDRFSAQQFSDYHSELNMSSLELGDSALYFCASSRTGIRGEKLFFGSGTQLSVL.

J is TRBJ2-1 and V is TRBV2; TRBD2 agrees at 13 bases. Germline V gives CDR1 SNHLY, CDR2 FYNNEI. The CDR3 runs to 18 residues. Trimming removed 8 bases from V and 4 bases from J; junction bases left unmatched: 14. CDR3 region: CASGGDTRTSGSYNEQFF. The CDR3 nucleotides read TGTGCCAGCGGCGGGGACACACGGACTAGCGGGAGTTACAATGAGCAGTTCTTC. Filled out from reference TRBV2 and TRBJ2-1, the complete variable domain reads EPEVTQTPSHQVTQMGQEVILRCVPISNHLYFYWYRQILGQKVEFLVSFYNNEISEKSEIFDDQFSVERPDGSNFTLKIRSTKLEDSAMYFCASGGDTRTSGSYNEQFFGPGTRLTVL.